This T cell receptor beta chain was obtained from a study of shared clonotypes between healthy human individuals. Study observations and caveats: Memory subsets generally showed lower estimated richness than naive subsets.

The repertoire was sequenced with immunoSEQ multiplex PCR; TCRdb's copy has only in-frame clones and lacks some. The table shows some 1,100,000 clones, with roughly 74% occurring only once. This CDR3 is 15 amino acids long. V gave up 3 bases and J gave up 1 base; unmatched junction bases: 2. Germline CDR1 and CDR2: KGHSH and LQKENI. Each of the donors was a healthy adult who was HIV-negative and had not had a recent acute infection or vaccination. About this clone itself: Its antigen remains unidentified.

Sequenced material: memory CD4+ T cells from PBMCs. Subset given: CD45RA-negative fraction. This TCR was sampled from a man aged 18 to 35 in good health. Some clones in this sample may be carry-over from other donors' samples. The genes are TRBV18 and TRBJ2-7, with TRBD2 matching over 11 bases. CDR3 in amino acids: CASSPTSGASYEQYF. CDR3 bases: TGTGCCAGCTCACCGACTAGCGGGGCTTCCTACGAGCAGTACTTC.